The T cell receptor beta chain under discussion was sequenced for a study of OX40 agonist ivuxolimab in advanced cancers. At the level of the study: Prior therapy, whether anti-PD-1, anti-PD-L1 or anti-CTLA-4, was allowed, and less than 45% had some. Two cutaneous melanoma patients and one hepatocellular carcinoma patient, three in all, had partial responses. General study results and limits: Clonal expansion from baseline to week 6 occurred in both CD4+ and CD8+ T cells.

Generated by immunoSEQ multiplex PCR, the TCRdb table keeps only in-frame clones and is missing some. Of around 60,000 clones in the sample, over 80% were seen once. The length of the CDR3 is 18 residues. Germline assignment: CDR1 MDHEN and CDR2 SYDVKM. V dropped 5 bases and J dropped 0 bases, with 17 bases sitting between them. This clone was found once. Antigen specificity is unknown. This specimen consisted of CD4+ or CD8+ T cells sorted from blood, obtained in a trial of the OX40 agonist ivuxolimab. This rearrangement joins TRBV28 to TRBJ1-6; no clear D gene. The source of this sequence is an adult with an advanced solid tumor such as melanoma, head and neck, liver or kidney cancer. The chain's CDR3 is CASSPNRNMGSYNSPLHF. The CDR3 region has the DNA TGTGCCAGCAGTCCCAACAGAAACATGGGCTCCTATAATTCACCCCTCCACTTT.